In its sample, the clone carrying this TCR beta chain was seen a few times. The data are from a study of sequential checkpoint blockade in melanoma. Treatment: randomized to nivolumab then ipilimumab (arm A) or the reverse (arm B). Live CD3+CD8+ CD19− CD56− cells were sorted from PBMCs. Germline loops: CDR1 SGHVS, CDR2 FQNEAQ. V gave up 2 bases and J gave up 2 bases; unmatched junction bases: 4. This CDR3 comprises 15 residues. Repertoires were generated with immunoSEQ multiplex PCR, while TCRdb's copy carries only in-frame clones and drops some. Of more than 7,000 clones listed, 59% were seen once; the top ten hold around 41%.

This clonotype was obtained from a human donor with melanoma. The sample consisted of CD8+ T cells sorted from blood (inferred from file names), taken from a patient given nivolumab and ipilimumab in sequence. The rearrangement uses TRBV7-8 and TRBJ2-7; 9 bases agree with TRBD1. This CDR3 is CASSLLTGGTYEQYF. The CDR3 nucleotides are TGTGCCAGCAGCTTACTGACAGGGGGTACCTACGAGCAGTACTTC.